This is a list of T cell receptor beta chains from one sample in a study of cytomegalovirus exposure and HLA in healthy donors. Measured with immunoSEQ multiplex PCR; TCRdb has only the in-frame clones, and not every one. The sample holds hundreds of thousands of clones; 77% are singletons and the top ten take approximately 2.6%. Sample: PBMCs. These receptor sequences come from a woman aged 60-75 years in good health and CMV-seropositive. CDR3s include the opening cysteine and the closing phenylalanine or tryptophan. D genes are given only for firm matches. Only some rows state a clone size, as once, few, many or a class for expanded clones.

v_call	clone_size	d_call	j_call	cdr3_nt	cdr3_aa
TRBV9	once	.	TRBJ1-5	TGTGCCAGCAGCAAAGGGGAGGGCCGGGGGCAGCCCCAGCATTTT	CASSKGEGRGQPQHF
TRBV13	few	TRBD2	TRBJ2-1	TGTGCCAGCAGCTTGGCTAGCGGGAGCAATGAGCAGTTCTTC	CASSLASGSNEQFF
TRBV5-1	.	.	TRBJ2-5	TGCGCCAGCAGCCCCGTAGTAGGAGGGAATGAGGAGCAGTACTTC	CASSPVVGGNEEQYF
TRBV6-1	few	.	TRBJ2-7	TGTGCCAGCAGTGAACAGCAGGGAAGCTCCTACGAGCAGTACTTC	CASSEQQGSSYEQYF
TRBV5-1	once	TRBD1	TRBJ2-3	TGCGCCAGCAGCCCCGGGACAGGGCCAGATACGCAGTATTTT	CASSPGTGPDTQYF
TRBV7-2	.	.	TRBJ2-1	TGTGCCAGCAGCTTAGGAGTCAGCGGCAATGAGCAGTTCTTC	CASSLGVSGNEQFF
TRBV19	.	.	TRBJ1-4	TGTGCCAGTAGTCTCGGCAGGACTAATGAAAAACTGTTTTTT	CASSLGRTNEKLFF
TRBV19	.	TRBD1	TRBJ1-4	TGTGCCAGTATCCCCCGGACAGGGGGTGAAAAACTGTTTTTT	CASIPRTGGEKLFF
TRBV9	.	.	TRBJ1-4	TGTGCCAGCAGCGTAGTGGGAGGGGGAGGTGAAAAACTGTTTTTT	CASSVVGGGGEKLFF
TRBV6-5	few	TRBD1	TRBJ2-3	TGTGCCAGCAGTTACTCCGGGACAGGGGGCGTAGATACGCAGTATTTT	CASSYSGTGGVDTQYF
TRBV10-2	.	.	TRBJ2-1	TGCGCCAGTAAACTGACAGACCTCTCCTACAATGAGCAGTTCTTC	CASKLTDLSYNEQFF
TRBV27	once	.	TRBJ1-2	TGTGCCAGCAGTTCCCCAGGAGGATACTATGGCTACACCTTC	CASSSPGGYYGYTF
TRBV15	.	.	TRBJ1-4	TGTGCCACCAGCAGAAACTCAGAAAAACTGTTTTTT	CATSRNSEKLFF
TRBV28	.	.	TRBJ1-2	TGTGCCAGCAGTCTAGGGGGGGGCCGGGGCTACACCTTC	CASSLGGGRGYTF
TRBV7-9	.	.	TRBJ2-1	TGTGCCAGCAGCTTAGTGGGGGGGCACTACAATGAGCAGTTCTTC	CASSLVGGHYNEQFF
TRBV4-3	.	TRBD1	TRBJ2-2	TGCGCCAGCAGCCCAAACAGGGGGACAAACACCGGGGAGCTGTTTTTT	CASSPNRGTNTGELFF
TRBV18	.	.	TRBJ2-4	TGTGCCAGCTCACCACCCAGCGGGTCGGGGAACATTCAGTACTTC	CASSPPSGSGNIQYF
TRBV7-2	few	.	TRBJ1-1	TGTGCCAGCACCGGGGACTCACGCCGGACTGAAGCTTTCTTT	CASTGDSRRTEAFF
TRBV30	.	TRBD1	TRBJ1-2	TGTGCCTGGAGTGTACTCGGTCAGGGGGACTATGGCTACACCTTC	CAWSVLGQGDYGYTF
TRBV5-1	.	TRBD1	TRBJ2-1	TGCGCCAGCAGCTTGGTGGCAGGGGGTCCCGCCTACAATGAGCAGTTCTTC	CASSLVAGGPAYNEQFF
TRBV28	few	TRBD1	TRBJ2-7	TGTGCCAGCAGTATCCCCGGACAGGCTCACACCTACGAGCAGTACTTC	CASSIPGQAHTYEQYF
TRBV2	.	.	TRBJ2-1	TGTGCCAGCAGTGAAATAGCCGGTGAGCAGTTCTTC	CASSEIAGEQFF
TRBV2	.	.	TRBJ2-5	TGTGCCAGCATCGGGGTGCCGCAAGGAACCCAGTACTTC	CASIGVPQGTQYF
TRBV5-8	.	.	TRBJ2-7	TGTGCCAGCAGCTTGGGAGGGAATGGAGGGGCCTACGAGCAGTACTTC	CASSLGGNGGAYEQYF
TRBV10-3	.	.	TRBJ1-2	TGTGCCATCAGAGGACACACTAACTATGGCTACACCTTC	CAIRGHTNYGYTF
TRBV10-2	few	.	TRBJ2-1	TGCGCCAGCAGTGAAAACTGGTACAATGAGCAGTTCTTC	CASSENWYNEQFF
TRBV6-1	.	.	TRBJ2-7	TGTGCCAGCAGTTTTGGGCAGAGTCTCGACGAGCAGTACTTC	CASSFGQSLDEQYF
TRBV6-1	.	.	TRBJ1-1	TGTGCCAGCAGTGAAATCGGGGACACTGAAGCTTTCTTT	CASSEIGDTEAFF